The 31 T cell receptor beta chains in this list originate from one sample, sequenced in a study of cytomegalovirus exposure and HLA in healthy donors (dated by TCRdb to about 2017). Libraries were constructed by the immunoSEQ multiplex PCR assay. For the multiplex PCR, a mixture combining 60 forward primers for TCR Vbeta segments and 13 reverse primers for TCR Jbeta segments was used. The source is immuneACCESS, and TCRdb retained only in-frame sequences with V and J called. Part of the clones is not carried over; for the studies checked, unresolved V genes explain less than half of this, and the remainder is unexplained. In all, the sample holds fewer than 100,000 clones, and 70% to 80% of those were seen once. Around 3.4% of the sample comes from the top ten. Sequenced input: PBMCs. These receptor sequences come from a man aged 35 to 55 in good health and CMV-seronegative.

This clone was seen a handful of times. The chain links TRBV7-9 to TRBJ1-1; possibly TRBD1 for D (5 bases). V lost 5 bases and J lost 4, with 14 bases in between. From germline, CDR1 is SEHNR and CDR2 FQNEAQ (reference sequence). The CDR3 runs 14 residues. CDR3 region: CASSSSWGGTEAFF. CDR3 bases: TGTGCCAGCAGCAGCTCATGGGGGGGCACTGAAGCTTTCTTT.

This chain links TRBV10-3 with TRBJ2-5; 8 bases map to TRBD1. V lost 0 bases, J lost 5 bases, and 8 bases stayed unmatched. CDR1 and CDR2 from the germline V gene are ENHRY and SYGVKD. The CDR3 covers 16 residues. The CDR3 loop is CAISESGQATGETQYF. As DNA, the CDR3 is TGTGCCATCAGTGAGTCGGGACAGGCCACGGGGGAGACCCAGTACTTC.

This chain connects TRBV11-3 to TRBJ2-5, with a tentative D call TRBD1 (6 bases). CDR1 is SGHNT, CDR2 YENEEA, per germline. Trimming took off 2 bases at V and 2 bases at J, with 9 bases between the two ends. This CDR3 has 14 residues. The DNA of the CDR3 is TGTGCCAGCAGCTTAAGGGACAAACAAGAGACCCAGTACTTC. Translating it yields CASSLRDKQETQYF.

This sequence joins TRBV5-1 and TRBJ2-1, with 8 bases lining up with TRBD2. Looked up from germline, CDR1 is SGHRS and CDR2 is YFSETQ. Trimming cost V 4 bases and J 10 bases; bases outside gene matches: 13. The CDR3 runs to 15 residues. The CDR3 DNA follows: TGCGCCAGCAGCGGCAACCCCGGGGGGGGGATGGAGCAGTTCTTC. Protein sequence: CASSGNPGGGMEQFF.

This clone was recorded a few times. This chain connects TRBV7-2 to TRBJ2-5; 14 positions agree with TRBD2. Germline trimming cut 5 bases from V and 5 bases from J; bases unmatched to any gene: 4. Looked up from germline, CDR1 is SGHTA and CDR2 is FQGNSA. The CDR3 sequence is 15 residues long. Here the CDR3 reads CASSPTSGGAETQYF. The CDR3 DNA reads as TGTGCCAGCAGCCCGACTAGCGGGGGGGCTGAGACCCAGTACTTC. The full variable domain, with the rest looked up from reference TRBV7-2 and TRBJ2-5, is GAGVSQSPSNKVTEKGKDVELRCDPISGHTALYWYRQSLGQGLEFLIYFQGNSAPDKSGLPSDRFSAERTGGSVSTLTIQRTQQEDSAVYLCASSPTSGGAETQYFGPGTRLLVL.

The chain employs TRBV27 and TRBJ1-1; D is unclear. Germline lookup yields CDR1 MNHEY and CDR2 SMNVEV (reference sequence). The CDR3 runs to 13 residues. The V gene lost 5 bases and the J gene lost 2 bases, with 9 bases spanning the gap. Here the CDR3 reads CASSTNLNTEAFF. CDR3 in DNA: TGTGCCAGCAGTACTAATCTTAACACTGAAGCTTTCTTT.

The rearrangement uses TRBV12-5 and TRBJ2-1; 8 bases fit TRBD2. The CDR3 runs 13 residues. V lost 4 bases and J lost 15; bases outside the gene matches: 11. Per the germline V gene, CDR1 is LGHNT and CDR2 is FRNRAP. For the CDR3, the DNA is TGTGCTAGTGGTTCCCCGGGACTAGGAGATTGGTTCTTC. Protein: CASGSPGLGDWFF.

The chain recombines TRBV5-4 with TRBJ2-5; D may be TRBD1 (7 bases). Trimming left V 4 bases short and J 2 bases short, with 18 bases between. The CDR3 is 16 amino acids. Germline-derived CDR1 and CDR2 are SGHNT and YYREEE (reference sequence). This CDR3 reads CASSTGQVGGQETQYF. The CDR3 bases are TGTGCCAGCAGCACTGGACAGGTCGGGGGACAAGAGACCCAGTACTTC.

This chain joins TRBV5-1 and TRBJ2-2; tentatively, D is TRBD2 (6 bases). CDR1 and CDR2 (germline): SGHRS, YFSETQ. V lost 4 bases and J lost 4, with 14 bases in between. The CDR3 sequence is 15 residues long. CDR3 in amino acids: CASSLSGPSTGELFF. The CDR3 DNA follows: TGCGCCAGCAGCCTTAGCGGACCCTCCACCGGGGAGCTGTTTTTT.

The CDR3 DNA is TGTGCCAGCAGCTTACGTCTACTCCGGGACAACTACAATGAGCAGTTCTTC. Translation: CASSLRLLRDNYNEQFF. V usage is TRBV7-9 and J usage is TRBJ2-1, with a tentative D call TRBD1 (6 bases). Trimming pared 2 bases from V and 3 bases from J, leaving 17 bases between. Germline-derived CDR1 and CDR2 are SEHNR and FQNEAQ (reference sequence). The CDR3 contains 17 residues. Full variable domain (missing parts from reference TRBV7-9 and TRBJ2-1): DTGVSQNPRHKITKRGQNVTFRCDPISEHNRLYWYRQTLGQGPEFLTYFQNEAQLEKSRLLSDRFSAERPKGSFSTLEIQRTEQGDSAMYLCASSLRLLRDNYNEQFFGPGTRLTVL.

This clone was counted a few times. This chain joins TRBV6-5 and TRBJ1-5; 7 bases map to TRBD1. The J segment lost 4 bases and the V segment lost 5 bases, leaving 5 bases of the junction unmatched. This CDR3 is built from 14 residues. Germline V lookup: CDR1 MNHEY, CDR2 SVGAGI. CDR3 amino acids: CASSPWDRNQPQHF. In DNA, the CDR3 is TGTGCCAGCAGTCCATGGGACAGAAATCAGCCCCAGCATTTT.

The chain has TRBV15 and TRBJ1-3, with D tentatively TRBD1 (6 bases). The V gene lost 3 bases and the J gene lost 0 bases, with 12 bases spanning the gap. Germline assignment: CDR1 LNHNV and CDR2 YYDKDF (reference sequence). The CDR3 has 16 residues. DNA of the CDR3: TGTGCCACCAGCAGGCCTGGGGGCAACTCTGGAAACACCATATATTTT. It yields the protein CATSRPGGNSGNTIYF.

This chain uses TRBV28 with TRBJ1-5; no clear D. This CDR3 is 14 amino acids long. Germline V lookup: CDR1 MDHEN, CDR2 SYDVKM. The V gene lost 3 bases and the J gene lost 3 bases, with 9 bases spanning the gap. The CDR3 bases are TGTGCCAGCAGTTTTGTCCAGAACAATCAGCCCCAGCATTTT. Translation: CASSFVQNNQPQHF.

This clone was observed a handful of times. This chain connects TRBV7-9 to TRBJ1-4; possibly TRBD1 for D (5 bases). The CDR3 consists of 16 residues. V was pared by 2 bases and J by 6 bases, with 16 bases between. The V gene's germline CDR1 is SEHNR and CDR2 FQNEAQ (reference sequence). The CDR3 DNA is TGTGCCAGCAGCTTAAGGCCAGGGCTGACCTATGAAAAACTGTTTTTT. This sequence encodes CASSLRPGLTYEKLFF.

The rearrangement uses TRBV28 and TRBJ1-1; 10 nucleotides match TRBD1. Germline V gene lookup returns CDR1 MDHEN and CDR2 SYDVKM. The CDR3 runs 15 residues. V shed 6 bases and J 4 bases; nucleotides not matched to a gene: 8. The CDR3 region is CASRIQDRGGTEAFF. CDR3 bases: TGTGCCAGCAGGATCCAGGACAGGGGGGGCACTGAAGCTTTCTTT.

This clone is a singleton in its sample. This rearrangement joins TRBV5-1 to TRBJ2-3; 10 positions match TRBD2. With 3 bases clipped from V and 6 bases from J, the junction kept 7 bases outside the gene matches. CDR1 is SGHRS and CDR2 is YFSETQ in the germline V gene. The CDR3 has 15 amino acids. CDR3 loop: CASSWVAGGMDTQYF. The CDR3 DNA sequence: TGCGCCAGCAGCTGGGTAGCGGGGGGCATGGATACGCAGTATTTT.

The rearrangement links TRBV9 to TRBJ1-1; D unresolved. The CDR3 is 14 amino acids. Germline V gene data show CDR1 as SGDLS and CDR2 as YYNGEE. V was pared by 0 bases and J by 6 bases, with 12 bases between. The CDR3 DNA is TGTGCCAGCAGCGTAGTAGGGAGTGGGGCTGAAGCTTTCTTT. Amino acid sequence: CASSVVGSGAEAFF.

This chain links TRBV7-9 with TRBJ2-2; the D gene is possibly TRBD2 (5 bases). CDR1 is SEHNR, CDR2 FQNEAQ, per germline (reference sequence). This CDR3 is built from 13 residues. Deletions cut 7 bases from V and 9 bases from J, with 15 bases between. The CDR3, as DNA: TGTGCCAGCACCCTTACGGAGGTCCGGGAGCTGTTTTTT. Residues: CASTLTEVRELFF.

The chain joins TRBV7-6 to TRBJ2-1; maybe TRBD2 (6 bases). This CDR3 has 16 amino acids. Trimming left V 5 bases short and J 0 bases short, with 14 bases between. In germline, CDR1 is SGHVS, CDR2 FNYEAQ. The CDR3 bases are TGTGCCAGCAGCGAGTTTGGCGGGACCTCCTACAATGAGCAGTTCTTC. Translated, it gives CASSEFGGTSYNEQFF.

About this clone itself: Other DNA sequences of this sample code for an identical CDR3. This sequence joins TRBV5-1 and TRBJ2-2; 7 positions agree with TRBD1. CDR1 and CDR2 from the germline V gene are SGHRS and YFSETQ. The CDR3 runs 14 residues. After removal of 1 base from V and 3 bases from J, the junction contained 0 bases not matched to a gene. The CDR3 DNA reads TGCGCCAGCAGCTTGCAGGGGGACACCGGGGAGCTGTTTTTT. Encoded protein: CASSLQGDTGELFF.

The chain has TRBV28 and TRBJ1-1; perhaps TRBD1 as D (5 bases). The CDR3 is made up of 14 amino acids. V was cut by 8 bases and J by 5 bases, with 18 bases left in between. Germline V gene lookup returns CDR1 MDHEN and CDR2 SYDVKM. This chain's CDR3 is CASRNSGVGTEAFF. CDR3 DNA: TGTGCCAGCCGAAACTCGGGGGTAGGAACTGAAGCTTTCTTT. Complete variable domain (other parts from reference TRBV28 and TRBJ1-1): DVKVTQSSRYLVKRTGEKVFLECVQDMDHENMFWYRQDPGLGLRLIYFSYDVKMKEKGDIPEGYSVSREKKERFSLILESASTNQTSMYLCASRNSGVGTEAFFGQGTRLTVV.

V gene TRBV25-1 combines with J gene TRBJ1-5; 12 nucleotides agree with TRBD1. The CDR3 length is 17 residues. CDR1 and CDR2 from the germline V gene are MGHDK and SYGVNS. Trimming took 8 bases from V and 4 from J; bases not matched to a gene: 12. CDR3 sequence reads: CASAGTGGGRGNQPQHF. The CDR3 nucleotides are TGTGCCAGCGCGGGGACAGGGGGCGGAAGGGGTAATCAGCCCCAGCATTTT.

The J gene is TRBJ1-2, the V gene TRBV5-4; 7 nucleotides align to TRBD1. Germline-derived CDR1 and CDR2 are SGHNT and YYREEE (reference sequence). CDR3 size: 17 residues. V lost 4 bases and J lost 1; bases outside the gene matches: 13. The CDR3: CASSPARQGAINYGYTF. CDR3 coding DNA: TGTGCCAGCAGCCCGGCCCGACAGGGAGCCATTAACTATGGCTACACCTTC.

This chain connects TRBV6-1 to TRBJ2-7, with 7 bases matching TRBD1. The V and J ends lost 1 base and 3 bases, in that order; junction bases with no gene match: 12. Germline V lookup: CDR1 MNHNS, CDR2 SASEGT. The CDR3 consists of 17 residues. CDR3 loop: CASSEDRFSGQLYEQYF. DNA for the CDR3: TGTGCCAGCAGTGAAGATAGGTTTTCGGGACAGCTCTACGAGCAGTACTTC.

V usage is TRBV30 and J usage is TRBJ2-1; 7 nucleotides align to TRBD1. Germline CDR1 reads GTSNPN; CDR2 reads SVGIG (reference sequence). J gave up 4 bases and V 3 bases, and 15 bases lay outside the gene matches. The CDR3 runs 17 residues. Here the CDR3 reads CAWSPPLPGQPYNEQFF. CDR3 nucleotides: TGTGCCTGGAGCCCGCCGCTTCCGGGACAGCCTTACAATGAGCAGTTCTTC.

This clone was seen just once. CDR3 loop: CASSFGLAGLNEQFF. The CDR3 region has the DNA TGCGCCAGCAGCTTCGGACTAGCGGGACTCAATGAGCAGTTCTTC. The chain joins TRBV5-1 to TRBJ2-1; 12 positions agree with TRBD2. The CDR3 is 15 residues long. Germline trimming cut 2 bases from V and 6 bases from J; bases unmatched to any gene: 3. Germline values: CDR1 SGHRS, CDR2 YFSETQ.

This clone has just a few counts. J is TRBJ2-1 and V is TRBV19, with D possibly matching TRBD1 (6 bases). V lost 10 bases to trimming and J lost 2 bases, with 12 bases between them. The CDR3 sequence is 13 residues long. From germline, CDR1 is LNHDA and CDR2 SQIVND (reference sequence). The CDR3 sequence is CATRDIAYNEQFF. CDR3 nucleotide sequence: TGTGCCACCCGGGACATCGCCTACAATGAGCAGTTCTTC.

The chain uses TRBV2 and TRBJ1-2, with D hard to call. The CDR3 covers 16 residues. V was trimmed by 1 base and J by 0 bases, leaving 12 bases between them. Germline values: CDR1 SNHLY, CDR2 FYNNEI. The CDR3 DNA sequence: TGTGCCAGCAGTGAAGTAGGCGGCATGACTAACTATGGCTACACCTTC. This gives the protein CASSEVGGMTNYGYTF.

This clone was observed a few times. J is TRBJ2-1 and V is TRBV6-5; TRBD2 matches 11 bases. Germline CDR1 MNHEY, CDR2 SVGAGI. The V segment lost 2 bases and the J segment 15 bases; nucleotides outside the gene matches: 6. The CDR3 is made up of 13 amino acids. In nucleotides, the CDR3 is TGTGCCAGCAGTTACCCGGGACTAGCGGAAGCGTTCTTC. The encoded protein is CASSYPGLAEAFF.

The chain uses TRBV21-1 and TRBJ1-5. TRBV21-1 is a pseudogene segment. The CDR3 has 14 residues. This chain's CDR3 is CASRPPGINQPQHF. CDR3 DNA sequence: TGTGCCAGCAGGCCGCCGGGAATCAATCAGCCCCAGCATTTT.

The chain links TRBV4-1 to TRBJ1-2; D gene unclear. There are 15 residues in the CDR3. The V end was cut by 1 base, the J end by 1 base, with 10 bases between. The germline V gene encodes CDR1 MGHRA and CDR2 YSYEKL. The CDR3 spells CASSQGEGFNYGYTF. CDR3 nucleotides: TGCGCCAGCAGCCAAGGGGAGGGATTTAACTATGGCTACACCTTC.